Listed below are T cell receptor beta chains from one sample, sequenced in a study of T cell repertoires in aging, cancer and after chemotherapy. TCRdb ran MiXCR on the multiplex PCR reads and lists one entry per CDR3 protein. The sample holds 5,300 or so distinct CDR3 sequences, 40% to 55% seen once. The sequencing sample was made of blood. Receptor source: a human donor with a blood cancer. The conserved cysteine and the conserved F or W are not part of the CDR3 here. Each record gives: V gene, CDR3 length, J gene, CDR3 protein.

>TRBV11-1|15|TRBJ2-7
ASSLMSAWGSPYEQY
>TRBV6-4|12|TRBJ2-3
ASSTGSSTDTQY
>TRBV27|14|TRBJ2-1
ASSSNRQGSYNEQF
>TRBV4-3|11|TRBJ2-1
ASSQEVGTGKF
>TRBV18|9|TRBJ2-1
ASSPLNEQF
>TRBV5-5|16|TRBJ2-1
ASRAWLRASGSGDEQF
>TRBV18|9|TRBJ2-7
ASSPEGGQY
>TRBV18|14|TRBJ1-3
ASSPRMGNSGNTIY
>TRBV7-2|14|TRBJ2-2
ASSLGASGRAGELF
>TRBV29-1|11|TRBJ1-2
SVGQGVDYGYT
>TRBV5-5|12|TRBJ1-1
ASSWGTAISEAF
>TRBV20-1|12|TRBJ1-2
SARLVQGTLGYT
>TRBV5-4|11|TRBJ1-1
ASSGRGNTEAF
>TRBV7-3|17|TRBJ2-3
ASSLKVTGTLSSTDTQY
>TRBV6-1|11|TRBJ1-1
ASRLGRGTEAF
>TRBV18|13|TRBJ2-1
ASRTPGHGYNEQF
>TRBV12-3/TRBV12-4|12|TRBJ2-7
ASKVSGSWYEQY
>TRBV15|15|TRBJ1-5
ATSNLGGKDGNQPQH
>TRBV13|14|TRBJ1-2
ASTYRPGQGSYGYT
>TRBV12-3/TRBV12-4|12|TRBJ2-7
ASRVSGGAKEQY
>TRBV20-1|11|TRBJ1-5
SARETSIQPQH
>TRBV19|13|TRBJ2-7
ASSGTGTGPYEQY
>TRBV6-5|15|TRBJ2-5
ASSYSRGLGVGETQY
>TRBV5-4|13|TRBJ2-1
ASSADLNSYNEQF
>TRBV6-5|15|TRBJ1-2
ASSPSVFGTYGYGYT
>TRBV19|12|TRBJ2-1
ASSISTVYNEQF
>TRBV6-2/TRBV6-3|12|TRBJ2-3
ASSYGTRSDTQY
>TRBV12-3/TRBV12-4|12|TRBJ2-2
ASSPGLNTGELF
>TRBV12-3/TRBV12-4|11|TRBJ2-1
ASSLAAYNEQF
>TRBV6-2/TRBV6-3|14|TRBJ2-1
ASSYSRDRGSNEQF
>TRBV6-4|14|TRBJ2-3
ASSDRGGASSDTQY
>TRBV24-1|7|TRBJ1-2
ASRTGYT
>TRBV13|11|TRBJ2-3
ASSFRGSDTQY
>TRBV6-1|11|TRBJ1-6
ASRVRGNSPLH
>TRBV19|12|TRBJ2-5
ASSIGGQLETQY
>TRBV5-6|13|TRBJ1-4
ASSSKGTGAEKLF
>TRBV29-1|14|TRBJ2-1
SVEGSGAKCRPEQF
>TRBV6-1|14|TRBJ2-3
ASSDGGAVGADTQY
>TRBV6-5|12|TRBJ2-7
ASSYSRATYEQY
>TRBV19|13|TRBJ2-2
ASMNGGAGTGELF
>TRBV19|11|TRBJ2-2
ASSLTNTGELF
>TRBV12-3/TRBV12-4|11|TRBJ2-4
ASSQDPENIQY
>TRBV5-6|12|TRBJ2-2
ASSLGLVGGELF
>TRBV6-5|12|TRBJ1-2
ASRKSGDGNGYT
>TRBV29-1|11|TRBJ2-3
SVGLGSTDTQY
>TRBV20-1|11|TRBJ2-1
SAGTGNINEQF
>TRBV20-1|10|TRBJ1-2
SATDRGASYT
>TRBV20-1|12|TRBJ2-2
SVQTGSNTGELF
>TRBV7-9|16|TRBJ2-3
ASSFSGRQGARTDTQY
>TRBV5-6|13|TRBJ1-3
ASSRRGISGNTIY
>TRBV6-5|13|TRBJ1-2
ASSYRSGGSYGYT
>TRBV11-1|11|TRBJ2-1
ASSSGQYNEQF
>TRBV30|12|TRBJ2-4
AWSVPNAKNIQY
>TRBV6-4|15|TRBJ2-5
ASRDRGLAGYQETQY
>TRBV6-5|13|TRBJ2-1
ASSPLLTPGNEQF